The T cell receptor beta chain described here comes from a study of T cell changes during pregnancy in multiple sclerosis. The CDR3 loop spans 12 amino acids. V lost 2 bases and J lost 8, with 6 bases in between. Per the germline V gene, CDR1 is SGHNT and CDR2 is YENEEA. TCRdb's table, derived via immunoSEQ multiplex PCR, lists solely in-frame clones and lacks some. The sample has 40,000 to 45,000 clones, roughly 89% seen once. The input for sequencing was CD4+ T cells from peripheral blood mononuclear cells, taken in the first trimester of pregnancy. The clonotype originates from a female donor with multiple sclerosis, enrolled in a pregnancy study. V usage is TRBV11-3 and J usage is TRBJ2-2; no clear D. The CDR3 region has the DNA TGTGCCAGCAGCTTAAATAGTGGGGAGCTGTTTTTT. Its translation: CASSLNSGELFF.